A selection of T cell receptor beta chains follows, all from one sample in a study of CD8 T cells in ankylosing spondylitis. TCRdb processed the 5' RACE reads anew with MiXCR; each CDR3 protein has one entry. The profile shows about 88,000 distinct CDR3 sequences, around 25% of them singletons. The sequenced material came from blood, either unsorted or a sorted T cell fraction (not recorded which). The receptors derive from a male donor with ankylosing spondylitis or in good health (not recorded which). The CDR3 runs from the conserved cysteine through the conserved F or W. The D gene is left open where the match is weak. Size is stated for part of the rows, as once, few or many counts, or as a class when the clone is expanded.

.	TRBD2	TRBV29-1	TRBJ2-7	TGCAGCGTTTCGCGAAAGTCTAGCGGTACCTACGAGCAGTACTTC	CSVSRKSSGTYEQYF
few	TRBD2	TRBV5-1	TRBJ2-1	TGCGCCAGCAGCTTGGCCCCTAGCGGAGCGTACAATGAGCAGTTCTTC	CASSLAPSGAYNEQFF
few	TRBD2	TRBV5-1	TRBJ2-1	TGCGCCAGCGTTAGCGGGCCTTCCTACAATGAGCAGTTCTTC	CASVSGPSYNEQFF
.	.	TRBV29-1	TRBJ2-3	TGCAGCTTCCGGACCACAGATACGCAGTATTTT	CSFRTTDTQYF
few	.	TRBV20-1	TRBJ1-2	TGCAGTGCCCGAAAGACAGGCTACGATGGCTACACCTTC	CSARKTGYDGYTF
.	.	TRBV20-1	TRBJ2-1	TGCAGTGCTAGAGATCCGCAGGGGAATGAGAACTACAATGAGCAGTTCTTC	CSARDPQGNENYNEQFF
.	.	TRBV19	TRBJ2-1	TGTGCCAGTAGTCGTAGTAGCTCCTACAATGAGCAGTTCTTC	CASSRSSSYNEQFF
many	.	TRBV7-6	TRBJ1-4	TGTGCCAGCAGCTTAGTTCTGGCTGAAAAACTGTTTTTT	CASSLVLAEKLFF
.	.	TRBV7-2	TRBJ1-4	TGTGCCAGCAGCTTAGTCCTGGGACCTGAAAAACTGTTTTTT	CASSLVLGPEKLFF
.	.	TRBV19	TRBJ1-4	TGTGCCAGTAGTACCGACAGGAAACTGTTTTTT	CASSTDRKLFF
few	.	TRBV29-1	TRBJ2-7	TGCAGCGTTGAAGGAACGGCGGACAGTACTGTTTTCTCCTACGAGCAGTACTTC	CSVEGTADSTVFSYEQYF
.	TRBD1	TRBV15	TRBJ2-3	TGTGCCACCAGCAGAGGCATAGGGGGGGGACAGGGTCAAGATACGCAGTATTTT	CATSRGIGGGQGQDTQYF
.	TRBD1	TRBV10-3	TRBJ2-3	TGTGCCATCAGTGAGTCCGGACAGGGCGCAACAGATACGCAGTATTTT	CAISESGQGATDTQYF
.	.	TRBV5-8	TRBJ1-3	TGTGCCAGCAGCCTGCGACTGATCTCTGGAAACACCATATATTTT	CASSLRLISGNTIYF
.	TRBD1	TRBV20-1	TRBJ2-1	TGCAGTGCCAGAAGTACAGGGGGGACGCAGTTCTTC	CSARSTGGTQFF
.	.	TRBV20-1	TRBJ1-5	TGCAGTGCTAGCTTATTAAGTAATCAGCCCCAGCATTTT	CSASLLSNQPQHF
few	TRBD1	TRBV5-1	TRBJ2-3	TGCGCCAGCAGCTTGGCGGCCGGGACAGGGGGTACAGATACGCAGTATTTT	CASSLAAGTGGTDTQYF
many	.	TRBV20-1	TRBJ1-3	TGCAGTGCCCCTGGGGGGTTTGGAAACACCATATATTTT	CSAPGGFGNTIYF
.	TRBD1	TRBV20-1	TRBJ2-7	TGCAGTGCTAGCAATTCCCAAACAGGGGGCTACGAGCAGTACTTC	CSASNSQTGGYEQYF
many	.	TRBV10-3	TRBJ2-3	TGTGCCATCAGTGAGTCGTGGGGGCTAGAAGCAGATACGCAGTATTTT	CAISESWGLEADTQYF
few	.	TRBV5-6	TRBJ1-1	TGTGCCAGCAGCCTTGAGGGGATTGAAGCTTTCTTT	CASSLEGIEAFF
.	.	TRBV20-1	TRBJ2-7	TGCAGTGTCCCTTTGGTGGGCGAGCAGTACTTC	CSVPLVGEQYF
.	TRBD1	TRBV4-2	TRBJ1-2	TGTGCCAGCAGCCAAGAGAACACAGGGGTCTTCTATGGCTACACCTTC	CASSQENTGVFYGYTF
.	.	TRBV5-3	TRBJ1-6	TGTGCCAGAAGCCTACAGGGTCGTAATTCACCCCTCCACTTT	CARSLQGRNSPLHF
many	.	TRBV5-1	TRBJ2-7	TGCGCCAGCAGCTTTGGGTTCGGTCTCGAGCAGTACTTC	CASSFGFGLEQYF
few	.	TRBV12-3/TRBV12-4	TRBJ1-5	TGTGCCAGCAGTTCGGACAGAAGCAATCAGCCCCAGCATTTT	CASSSDRSNQPQHF
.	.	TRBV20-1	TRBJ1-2	TGCAGTGCTACGTCGACTGGGTATGGCTACACCTTC	CSATSTGYGYTF
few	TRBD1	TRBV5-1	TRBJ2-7	TGCGCCAGCAGCTTCCGGGACAGTTCTTACCCTACCACCTACGAGCAGTACTTC	CASSFRDSSYPTTYEQYF
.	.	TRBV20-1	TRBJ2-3	TGCAGTGCTAACGTGAATACGCAGTATTTT	CSANVNTQYF
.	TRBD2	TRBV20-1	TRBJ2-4	TGCAGTGCTGGACTAGCGGGAGAGATAAACATTCAGTACTTC	CSAGLAGEINIQYF
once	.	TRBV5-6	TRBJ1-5	TGTGCCAGCAGCTTCTTTCAGGGCTGGAGTCAGCCCCAGCATTTT	CASSFFQGWSQPQHF